The rows below give T cell receptor beta chains drawn from one sample of a study of shared clonotypes between healthy human individuals. Sequenced by immunoSEQ multiplex PCR; TCRdb stores in-frame clones only, minus some. In the table there are 400,000 or so clones, 96% of which are singletons. Sample: memory CD8+ T cells sorted from blood. The receptors originated from a man younger than 40 in good health. CDR3s include the opening cysteine and the closing phenylalanine or tryptophan. A D gene is named only where the DNA matches it firmly. The size field is filled for only some rows; it gives once, few, many or a size class.

d_call,clone_size,j_call,v_call,cdr3_nt,cdr3_aa
TRBD2,.,TRBJ2-1,TRBV7-8,TGTGCCAGCAGCTTAGCGTATTCAAGCGGGAGGGCCGAAGCCTCCTACAATGAGCAGTTCTTC,CASSLAYSSGRAEASYNEQFF
.,.,TRBJ1-2,TRBV5-1,TGCGCCAGCAGCTTGGCAGACTATGGCTACACCTTC,CASSLADYGYTF
TRBD2,.,TRBJ2-7,TRBV5-1,TGCGCCAGCAGCTTGCAGGCGGGAGGTAAAGAGCAGTACTTC,CASSLQAGGKEQYF
.,.,TRBJ1-4,TRBV2,TGTGCCAGCAGTGAAAGAGGTGAAAAACTGTTTTTT,CASSERGEKLFF
TRBD1,.,TRBJ1-5,TRBV30,TGTGCCTGGAGCCCACAGGGGCATCAGCCCCAGCATTTT,CAWSPQGHQPQHF
.,.,TRBJ2-1,TRBV5-6,TGTGCCAGCAGCGACTACAATGAGCAGTTCTTC,CASSDYNEQFF
.,.,TRBJ2-2,TRBV14,TGTGCCAGCAGCCAAACCGGGACGAGAAGGTCCGGGGAGCTGTTTTTT,CASSQTGTRRSGELFF
TRBD2,.,TRBJ2-1,TRBV29-1,TGCAGCGTTGAGTTTGGCGGGGGGTACAATGAGCAGTTCTTC,CSVEFGGGYNEQFF
TRBD2,.,TRBJ2-5,TRBV7-9,TGTGCCAGCATCGCCGGGACTAGCGGTCAAGAGACCCAGTACTTC,CASIAGTSGQETQYF
TRBD1,.,TRBJ1-5,TRBV19,TGTGCCAGTAGTATAGGTGGGGGCTCAGGGGGCCAGCCCCAGCATTTT,CASSIGGGSGGQPQHF
.,.,TRBJ2-1,TRBV5-1,TGCGCCAGCAGGTCGTCGGCCGAGCAGTTCTTC,CASRSSAEQFF
.,.,TRBJ2-7,TRBV27,TGTGCCAGCAGTCGGACAGCCATCTCTTACGAGCAGTACTTC,CASSRTAISYEQYF
TRBD1,.,TRBJ2-3,TRBV5-1,TGCGCCAGCAGCTTACAGGGGGCAGATACGCAGTATTTT,CASSLQGADTQYF
.,.,TRBJ2-1,TRBV11-2,TGTGCCAGCAGCCTGACTAGGTCCACCTACAATGAGCAGTTCTTC,CASSLTRSTYNEQFF
TRBD1,.,TRBJ2-6,TRBV6-4,TGTGCCAGCAGTGACTCACCGGACAGGGCTGGGGCCAACGTCCTGACTTTC,CASSDSPDRAGANVLTF
.,.,TRBJ1-1,TRBV30,TGTGCCTGGAGGGACAGCACTGAAGCTTTCTTT,CAWRDSTEAFF
TRBD2,once,TRBJ2-1,TRBV6-7,TGTGCCAGCAGTTACGCCCGACTAGCCGTCCACAATGAGCAGTTCTTC,CASSYARLAVHNEQFF
TRBD2,.,TRBJ2-7,TRBV6-5,TGTGTCAGCAGCATAAGACTAGCAAGCAACTACGAGCAGTACTTC,CVSSIRLASNYEQYF
.,.,TRBJ2-2,TRBV29-1,TGCAGCGTCCGCAGATCCGCGAACACCGGGGAGCTGTTTTTT,CSVRRSANTGELFF
TRBD1,.,TRBJ2-1,TRBV27,TGTGCCAGCAGTTTGTGGGACAGCCCCAATGAGCAGTTCTTC,CASSLWDSPNEQFF
.,.,TRBJ1-3,TRBV6-1,TGTGCCACCTCCTCGGACAGAAAAAACACCATATATTTT,CATSSDRKNTIYF
TRBD1,.,TRBJ1-2,TRBV5-8,TGTGCCAGCACTCGGACAGGGCTCTATGGCTACACCTTC,CASTRTGLYGYTF
.,once,TRBJ2-7,TRBV11-2,TGTGCCAGCAGCTCCGAAGAGGGGGAGCAGTACTTC,CASSSEEGEQYF
TRBD2,.,TRBJ2-5,TRBV29-1,TGCAGCGTCATTAGCGGGCCTCAAGAGACCCAGTACTTC,CSVISGPQETQYF
.,.,TRBJ2-1,TRBV30,TGTGCCTGGAGTGTAAAGGGACATATAGTCAATGAGCAGTTCTTC,CAWSVKGHIVNEQFF
.,.,TRBJ1-3,TRBV7-8,TGTGCCAGCAGCTTCACCGGCGGAGGGGCGATAGGAAACACCATATATTTT,CASSFTGGGAIGNTIYF
TRBD1,.,TRBJ2-1,TRBV14,TGTGCCAGCAGCCCCGGGACAGAGCCCTACAATGAGCAGTTCTTC,CASSPGTEPYNEQFF
.,.,TRBJ1-4,TRBV19,TGTGCCAGTAAGGAAACAGATCGAGAAAAACTGTTTTTT,CASKETDREKLFF
TRBD1,.,TRBJ2-4,TRBV27,TGTGCCAGCAGTTTACGGACAGGGGGCTGGAACATTCAGTACTTC,CASSLRTGGWNIQYF
.,.,TRBJ2-3,TRBV5-6,TGTGCCAGCAGCTCTGTAGGACTTATAGACACAGATACGCAGTATTTT,CASSSVGLIDTDTQYF
TRBD2,.,TRBJ2-7,TRBV4-2,TGTGCCAGCAGCCAAGAGTGGTCTAGCGGGGCGTCCTACGAGCAGTACTTC,CASSQEWSSGASYEQYF
.,.,TRBJ1-2,TRBV28,TGTGCCAGCAGTTTGGACACAGCTAACTATGGCTACACCTTC,CASSLDTANYGYTF
TRBD2,.,TRBJ2-1,TRBV6-6,TGTGCCAGCAGTGGACTAGCGGAGCACTACAATGAGCAGTTCTTC,CASSGLAEHYNEQFF
.,.,TRBJ2-7,TRBV5-6,TGTGCCAGCAGCTTGGGTGGACCTTACGAGCAGTACTTC,CASSLGGPYEQYF
.,.,TRBJ2-5,TRBV28,TGTGCCAGCAGTGAGACTCGGGAGACCCAGTACTTC,CASSETRETQYF
TRBD2,.,TRBJ2-2,TRBV28,TGTGCCAGCCGATATCAGGGAGGGAACGGGGAGCTGTTTTTT,CASRYQGGNGELFF
TRBD2,.,TRBJ2-1,TRBV5-1,TGCGCCAGCAGCTTGGTGGCGGGAGGGTACAATGAGCAGTTCTTC,CASSLVAGGYNEQFF
TRBD1,once,TRBJ2-1,TRBV5-8,TGTGCCAGCCCGACAGGGGACGATGAGCAGTTCTTC,CASPTGDDEQFF
.,.,TRBJ1-1,TRBV4-1,TGCGCCAGCAGCCAATTCCTCCTGCAAGACACTGAAGCTTTCTTT,CASSQFLLQDTEAFF
.,.,TRBJ2-7,TRBV7-8,TGTGCCAGCAGCTCGTCAGCCTACGAGCAGTACTTC,CASSSSAYEQYF
.,.,TRBJ2-1,TRBV4-1,TGCGCCAGCAGCCAAGTGGCGGTTGGCTACAATGAGCAGTTCTTC,CASSQVAVGYNEQFF
.,.,TRBJ2-3,TRBV29-1,TGCAGCGTTGAAGATCGTCCAAATACGCAGTATTTT,CSVEDRPNTQYF
.,.,TRBJ2-7,TRBV14,TGTGCCAGCAGGCAACCGCAGGCGTTCTCACCCTACGAGCAGTACTTC,CASRQPQAFSPYEQYF
.,.,TRBJ1-4,TRBV7-9,TGTGCCAGCAGCGAAAGACCGGGCGGAACGAGGTTGAAACTGTTTTTT,CASSERPGGTRLKLFF
.,.,TRBJ2-7,TRBV29-1,TGCAGCGTTGCTCGAACCCTCAGCTCCTACGAGCAGTACTTC,CSVARTLSSYEQYF
.,.,TRBJ1-2,TRBV2,TGTGCCAGAGGGACACTATATGGCTACACCTTC,CARGTLYGYTF
.,.,TRBJ2-5,TRBV5-4,TGTGCCAGCAGCTTAGGGGGCCAAGAGACCCAGTACTTC,CASSLGGQETQYF
.,.,TRBJ2-7,TRBV6-5,TGTGCCAGCAGTGCTACGCGGGACAACTCCTACGAGCAGTACTTC,CASSATRDNSYEQYF
.,.,TRBJ2-7,TRBV30,TGTGCCTGGAGTTTGACAAGAACCTACGAGCAGTACTTC,CAWSLTRTYEQYF
.,.,TRBJ2-2,TRBV14,TGTGCCAGCAGCCAGGACCGGCTAACGAACACCGGGGAGCTGTTTTTT,CASSQDRLTNTGELFF
TRBD2,.,TRBJ2-2,TRBV5-6,TGTGCCAGCAGCTGGGGACTAGCGGGCTTCACCGGGGAGCTGTTTTTT,CASSWGLAGFTGELFF